Listed here are 21 T cell receptor beta chains from one sample, sequenced in a study of a mutant IDH1 vaccine in newly diagnosed glioma (TCRdb year 2021). Libraries came from the immunoSEQ multiplex PCR assay. Here the immuneACCESS table is served through TCRdb, limited to in-frame sequences with V and J called. Missing clones are a known gap in these copies; in checked studies unresolved V genes cover under half, and the rest lacks a known reason. This sample comprises approximately 61,000 clones, roughly 80% of them detected only once. The top ten hold under 7% of the sample. Antigens of these TCRs are unknown. Explained via the paper, the time point label denotes: week 35, safety follow-up. Every vaccine dose consisted of 300 ug of a 20-mer mutant IDH1 peptide in Montanide, administered subcutaneously together with topical imiquimod. Sequenced material: PBMCs, taken from a glioma patient whose treatment included an IDH1 peptide vaccine. The receptor source for this set is a man aged 40-49 years with glioma.

The gene calls are TRBV10-2 and TRBJ1-2, with D hard to call. The V gene's germline CDR1 is WSHSY and CDR2 SAAADI. The germline V and J ends were trimmed by 0 bases and 3 bases, with 17 bases remaining between them. CDR3 length: 17 residues. The CDR3 sequence is CASSESNGAKTDYGYTF. In nucleotides, the CDR3 is TGCGCCAGCAGTGAGTCGAATGGAGCGAAAACGGACTATGGCTACACCTTC.

The V and J genes are TRBV15 and TRBJ2-1; D is possibly TRBD1 or TRBD2 (5 bases each). CDR3 size: 13 residues. Germline values: CDR1 LNHNV, CDR2 YYDKDF (reference sequence). Trimming cost V 8 bases and J 5 bases, with 13 bases left between them. The CDR3 sequence is CATSLGVHNEQFF. For the CDR3, the DNA is TGTGCCACCTCGTTGGGGGTCCACAATGAGCAGTTCTTC.

This chain connects TRBV6-5 to TRBJ2-5; 7 bases match TRBD2. V gave up 0 bases and J gave up 2 bases; unmatched junction bases: 0. There are 14 residues in the CDR3. The V gene's germline CDR1 is MNHEY and CDR2 SVGAGI. CDR3 sequence reads: CASSYSGGQETQYF. The CDR3 nucleotides are TGTGCCAGCAGTTACTCGGGGGGGCAAGAGACCCAGTACTTC.

The chain employs TRBV2 and TRBJ1-2; D is ambiguous. The CDR3 runs to 10 residues. V dropped 6 bases and J dropped 8 bases, with 7 bases sitting between them. The germline V gene has CDR1 SNHLY and CDR2 FYNNEI. The CDR3 bases are TGTGCCAGCAGCCCAGTCGGCTACACCTTC. This encodes CASSPVGYTF.

In this sample, this clone turned up once. CDR3 nucleotides: TGTGCCAGCTCACAAGGGAGGGACTACTCTGGAAACACCATATATTTT. This gives the protein CASSQGRDYSGNTIYF. The J gene is TRBJ1-3, the V gene TRBV18, with a weak D call TRBD1 (5 bases). Germline V gives CDR1 KGHSH, CDR2 LQKENI. The V end lost 4 bases, the J end lost 0 bases, and 13 bases lay between the germline ends. The CDR3 length is 16 residues.

The chain carries TRBV5-1 and TRBJ2-7, with D perhaps given as TRBD1 or TRBD2 (6 bases each). In germline, CDR1 is SGHRS, CDR2 YFSETQ. The ends were cut back, 0 bases at V and 6 bases at J, with 16 bases in the middle. The CDR3 has 15 residues. The CDR3 loop reads CASSLEGGRGLEQYF. CDR3 in DNA: TGCGCCAGCAGCTTGGAGGGGGGAAGGGGCCTCGAGCAGTACTTC.

The chain joins TRBV9 to TRBJ2-6, with D perhaps TRBD2 (6 bases). The germline V gene encodes CDR1 SGDLS and CDR2 YYNGEE. The CDR3 runs 19 residues. Trimming took 2 bases from V and 2 from J, leaving 20 bases between them. DNA for the CDR3: TGTGCCAGCAGCGTTTCCGGGAGTACCCGATGGGCTGGGGCCAACGTCCTGACTTTC. Its translation is CASSVSGSTRWAGANVLTF.

This rearrangement joins TRBV11-2 to TRBJ1-5; D gene unclear. V lost 1 base, J lost 3 bases, and 13 bases lay in between. This CDR3 is 16 amino acids long. Per the germline V gene, CDR1 is SGHAT and CDR2 is FQNNGV. The CDR3 spells CASSLAQRRSNQPQHF. DNA of the CDR3: TGTGCCAGCAGCTTAGCCCAGAGGAGATCCAATCAGCCCCAGCATTTT.

This chain connects TRBV9 to TRBJ2-1; D gene unclear. Per germline, CDR1 SGDLS and CDR2 YYNGEE. The CDR3 spans 14 residues. V was shortened by 0 bases and J by 5 bases, with 9 bases between the two germline ends. The CDR3 DNA is TGTGCCAGCAGCGTAGCCGGGTTGAACAATGAGCAGTTCTTC. Protein product: CASSVAGLNNEQFF.

The CDR3 DNA sequence: TGTGCCAGCAGCTTAACAGGGGGCGCCGGCAATCAGCCCCAGCATTTT. Translating it yields CASSLTGGAGNQPQHF. V usage is TRBV7-2 and J usage is TRBJ1-5, with 9 bases lining up with TRBD1. This CDR3 comprises 16 residues. V shed 2 bases and J 2 bases; nucleotides not matched to a gene: 4. Germline V gene data show CDR1 as SGHTA and CDR2 as FQGNSA.

This clone has just a few counts. This sequence joins TRBV2 and TRBJ1-1; D call uncertain. V dropped 5 bases and J dropped 1 base, with 8 bases sitting between them. There are 13 residues in the CDR3. Germline CDR1 SNHLY, CDR2 FYNNEI. The CDR3 protein is CASSLEGNTEAFF. The CDR3, as DNA: TGTGCCAGCAGTTTAGAGGGGAACACTGAAGCTTTCTTT.

The chain joins TRBV5-8 to TRBJ1-5, with D possibly matching TRBD1 (5 bases). The CDR3 is 16 residues long. V dropped 6 bases and J dropped 7 bases, with 23 bases sitting between them. Germline CDR1 reads SGHTS; CDR2 reads YDEGEE. The CDR3 nucleotides are TGTGCCAGCACCAAAGGGACGGGCCTGGTGAGCCAGCCCCAGCATTTT. Its translation is CASTKGTGLVSQPQHF.

This chain uses TRBV27 with TRBJ2-1, with a possible D match to TRBD1 (6 bases). In germline, CDR1 is MNHEY, CDR2 SMNVEV (reference sequence). The CDR3 contains 14 residues. Trimming left V 7 bases short and J 13 bases short, with 23 bases between. The CDR3 spells CASTPSEFRRGQFF. In DNA, the CDR3 is TGTGCCAGCACCCCTTCGGAGTTTCGCAGGGGTCAGTTCTTC.

Remarks on this clone: Being one base from a much bigger clone, this may be a read error. Different DNA sequences within this sample yield the same CDR3. This chain connects TRBV7-2 to TRBJ2-7, with D hard to call. Between the trimmed V and J ends, which lost 2 bases and 2 bases, there was a span of 4 bases. Germline CDR1 and CDR2: SGHTA and FQGNSA. The CDR3 totals 12 residues. CDR3 in amino acids: CASSLPTYEQYF. Written as DNA, the CDR3 is TGTGCCAGCAGCTTACCGACCTACGAGCAGTACTTC.

The genes are TRBV30 and TRBJ2-7; 8 positions agree with TRBD2. V dropped 3 bases and J dropped 1; count of bases not matched to a gene: 8. This CDR3 comprises 15 residues. CDR1 and CDR2 (germline): GTSNPN, SVGIG (reference sequence). The CDR3 protein is CAWSGPSGLSYEQYF. DNA for the CDR3: TGTGCCTGGAGCGGTCCTAGCGGGCTATCCTACGAGCAGTACTTC.

The V call is TRBV29-1, the J call TRBJ2-7; 10 bases fit TRBD2. This CDR3 is built from 18 residues. The ends lost 0 bases at V and 8 bases at J; junction bases unmatched: 19. CDR1 is SQVTM and CDR2 is ANQGSEA in the germline V gene. Here the CDR3 reads CSVEESELAGRLMYQQYF. CDR3 nucleotides: TGCAGCGTTGAAGAGTCGGAACTAGCGGGAAGGTTGATGTACCAGCAGTACTTC.

The chain couples TRBV7-2 to TRBJ2-3; a possible D gene is TRBD1 (5 bases). Per germline, CDR1 SGHTA and CDR2 FQGNSA. V was clipped by 5 bases and J by 6 bases, with 18 bases between them. This CDR3 is 15 amino acids long. The CDR3 bases are TGTGCCAGCAGCCGAGCAGGGAATGATCTGGATACGCAGTATTTT. This sequence encodes CASSRAGNDLDTQYF.

CDR3 DNA: TGTGCCAGCAGCTTCGGCGAGAACGAGCAGTACTTC. This gives the protein CASSFGENEQYF. This sequence joins TRBV11-2 and TRBJ2-5; D call uncertain. Near its end, the DNA agrees better with TRBJ2-7, so the J call may be wrong. CDR1 SGHAT and CDR2 FQNNGV come from the germline V gene. This CDR3 is 12 amino acids long.

The rearrangement uses TRBV7-2 and TRBJ2-1; 7 bases line up with TRBD2. Trimming at V came to 0 bases and at J to 6 bases, leaving 5 bases not matched to a gene. The V gene's germline CDR1 is SGHTA and CDR2 FQGNSA. The CDR3 runs to 15 residues. The CDR3 protein is CASSLAREWSNEQFF. As DNA, the CDR3 is TGTGCCAGCAGCTTAGCGCGGGAGTGGAGCAATGAGCAGTTCTTC.

This CDR3 is CASSLSRSYEQYF. CDR3 DNA sequence: TGTGCCAGCAGCTTATCCAGGTCCTACGAGCAGTACTTC. The V call is TRBV11-2, the J call TRBJ2-7; D call uncertain. This CDR3 spans 13 amino acids. The germline V and J ends were trimmed by 2 bases and 1 base, with 6 bases remaining between them. Germline V gene data show CDR1 as SGHAT and CDR2 as FQNNGV.

The chain uses TRBV5-1 and TRBJ1-2; D gene uncertain. V lost 4 bases to trimming and J lost 2 bases, with 15 bases between them. The CDR3 extends over 15 amino acids. Per the germline V gene, CDR1 is SGHRS and CDR2 is YFSETQ. CDR3 sequence (DNA): TGCGCCAGCAGCACCCACGCGCTGGGAAACTATGGCTACACCTTC. Translating gives CASSTHALGNYGYTF.